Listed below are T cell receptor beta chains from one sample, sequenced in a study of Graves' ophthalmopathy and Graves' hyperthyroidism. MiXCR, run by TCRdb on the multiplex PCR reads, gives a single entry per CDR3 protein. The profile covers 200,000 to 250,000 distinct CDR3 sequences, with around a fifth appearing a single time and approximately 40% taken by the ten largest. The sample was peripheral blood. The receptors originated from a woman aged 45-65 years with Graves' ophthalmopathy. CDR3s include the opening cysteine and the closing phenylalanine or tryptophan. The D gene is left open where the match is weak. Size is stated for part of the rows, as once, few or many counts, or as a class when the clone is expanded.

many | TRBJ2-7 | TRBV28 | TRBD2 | CASRPLAGVGHEQYF | TGTGCCAGCAGGCCCCTAGCGGGAGTTGGGCACGAGCAGTACTTC
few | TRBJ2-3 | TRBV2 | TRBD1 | CASRPDRGLRTDTQYF | TGTGCCAGCAGACCGGACAGGGGGCTTCGCACAGATACGCAGTATTTT
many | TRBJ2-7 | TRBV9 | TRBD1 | CASSAQGASYEQYF | TGTGCCAGCAGCGCCCAGGGGGCCTCCTACGAGCAGTACTTC
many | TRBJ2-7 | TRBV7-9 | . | CASSLQGTEQYF | TGTGCCAGCAGCTTACAGGGGACCGAGCAGTACTTC
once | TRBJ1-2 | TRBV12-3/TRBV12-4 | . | CASTEQGKRYIF | TGTGCCAGCACTGAGCAGGGCAAACGCTACATCTTC
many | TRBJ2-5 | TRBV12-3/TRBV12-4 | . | CASSGVPSRETQYF | TGTGCCAGCAGTGGGGTTCCAAGTAGGGAGACCCAGTACTTC
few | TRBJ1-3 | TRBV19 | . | CASSIGRPGESSGNTIYF | TGTGCCAGTAGTATCGGAAGGCCGGGGGAGAGCTCTGGAAACACCATATATTTT
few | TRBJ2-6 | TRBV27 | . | CASSVQPQVSGANVLTF | TGTGCCAGCAGTGTACAGCCCCAAGTTAGTGGGGCCAACGTCCTGACTTTC
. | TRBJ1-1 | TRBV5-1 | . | CASSRDGGNTEAFF | TGCGCCAGCAGCCGGGACGGTGGGAACACTGAAGCTTTCTTT
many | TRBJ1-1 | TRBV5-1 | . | CASRTGLNTEAFF | TGCGCCAGCAGAACAGGGCTCAACACTGAAGCTTTCTTT
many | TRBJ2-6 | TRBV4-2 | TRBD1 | CASSPRRRTGLSSGANVLTF | TGTGCCAGCAGCCCACGACGTAGGACAGGGCTCTCCTCTGGGGCCAACGTCCTGACTTTC
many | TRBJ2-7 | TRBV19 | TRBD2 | CASSIGLALSYEQYF | TGTGCCAGTAGTATAGGACTAGCCCTCTCCTACGAGCAGTACTTC
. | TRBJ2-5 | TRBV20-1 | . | CSSWVDGQETQYF | TGCAGTTCCTGGGTGGACGGCCAAGAGACCCAGTACTTC
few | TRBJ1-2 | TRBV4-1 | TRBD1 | CASSNTGGSGYGYTF | TGCGCCAGCAGCAACACAGGGGGCAGTGGCTATGGCTACACCTTC
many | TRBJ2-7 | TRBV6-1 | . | CASSPTFTRIGEQYF | TGTGCCAGCAGTCCAACGTTTACTCGAATAGGCGAGCAGTACTTC
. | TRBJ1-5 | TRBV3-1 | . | CASSQAGGYQPQHF | TGTGCCAGCAGCCAAGCTGGGGGGTATCAGCCCCAGCATTTT
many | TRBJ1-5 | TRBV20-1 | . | CSAKESWGNQPQHF | TGCAGTGCTAAGGAATCGTGGGGCAATCAGCCCCAGCATTTT
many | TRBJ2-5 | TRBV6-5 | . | CASRARGLRDQETQYF | TGTGCCAGCAGGGCTAGAGGGCTTCGGGATCAAGAGACCCAGTACTTC
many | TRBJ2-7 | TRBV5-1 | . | CASSPTVREQYF | TGCGCCAGCAGCCCCACTGTGAGAGAGCAGTACTTC
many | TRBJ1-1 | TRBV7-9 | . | CAGSREVNTEAFF | TGTGCCGGGAGCCGGGAGGTGAACACTGAAGCTTTCTTT
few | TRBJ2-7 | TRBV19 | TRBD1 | CASTNRGNEQYF | TGTGCCAGTACCAACAGGGGGAACGAGCAGTACTTC
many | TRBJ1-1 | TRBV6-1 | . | CASRDLNQDTEAFF | TGTGCCAGCAGAGACCTTAATCAGGACACTGAAGCTTTCTTT
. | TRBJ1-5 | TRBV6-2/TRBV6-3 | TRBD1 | CASSPPPTTGRTYSNQPQHF | TGTGCCAGCAGTCCACCACCCACGACAGGGAGGACGTATAGCAATCAGCCCCAGCATTTT
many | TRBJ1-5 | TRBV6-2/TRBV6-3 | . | CASSPVGVGYNQPQHF | TGTGCCAGCAGTCCCGTGGGGGTCGGGTACAATCAGCCCCAGCATTTT
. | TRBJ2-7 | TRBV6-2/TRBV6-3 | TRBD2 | CASSHGGATYEQYF | TGTGCCAGCAGTCACGGGGGGGCCACCTACGAGCAGTACTTC
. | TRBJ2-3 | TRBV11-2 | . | CASSSEGPIHTQYF | TGTGCCAGCAGCTCAGAAGGGCCAATCCATACGCAGTATTTT
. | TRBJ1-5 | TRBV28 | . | CASSSKGFLQSNQPQHF | TGTGCCAGCAGTTCTAAGGGTTTCCTACAGAGCAATCAGCCCCAGCATTTT
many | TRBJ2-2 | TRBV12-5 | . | CASGTTLNSDLTGELFF | TGTGCTAGTGGCACAACTCTTAATAGCGACCTCACCGGGGAGCTGTTTTTT
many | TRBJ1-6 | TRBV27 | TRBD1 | CASSFGTGPNSPLHF | TGTGCCAGCAGTTTTGGGACAGGGCCTAATTCACCCCTCCACTTT
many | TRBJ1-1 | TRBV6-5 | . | CASSLQGLGEAFF | TGTGCCAGCAGTTTACAGGGTCTCGGTGAAGCTTTCTTT
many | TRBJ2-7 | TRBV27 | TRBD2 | CASSLGVAGDEQYF | TGTGCCAGCAGTTTAGGGGTAGCGGGAGACGAGCAGTACTTC
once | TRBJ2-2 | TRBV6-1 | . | CASTEPGELFF | TGTGCCAGCACCGAGCCCGGGGAGCTGTTTTTT
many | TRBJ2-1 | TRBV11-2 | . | CASSLILGRGNGQFF | TGTGCCAGCAGCTTAATTTTAGGCCGGGGCAATGGGCAGTTCTTC
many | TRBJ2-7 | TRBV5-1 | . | CASSLRQAYEQYF | TGCGCCAGCAGCTTGAGACAGGCCTACGAGCAGTACTTC
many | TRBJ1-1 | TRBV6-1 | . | CASSDRGQGATAFF | TGTGCCAGCAGTGATCGGGGCCAGGGCGCTACCGCTTTCTTT
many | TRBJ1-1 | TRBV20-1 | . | CSARTANTEAFF | TGCAGTGCGAGGACAGCGAACACTGAAGCTTTCTTT
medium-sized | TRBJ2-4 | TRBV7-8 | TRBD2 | CASSLDRAGRDIQYF | TGTGCCAGCAGCTTAGATCGGGCAGGGAGGGACATTCAGTACTTC
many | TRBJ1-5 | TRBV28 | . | CASSLGPSLLGGNQPQHF | TGTGCCAGCAGTTTAGGGCCGTCTTTGTTAGGGGGGAATCAGCCCCAGCATTTT